The sequence of this TCR beta chain was determined in a study of T cells in Graves' hyperthyroidism and ophthalmopathy. Study conclusions and caveats: Expanded thyroid clonotypes (above 0.001) were mostly also found in blood.

A remark on this clonotype: Antigen: not known.

Hyperthyroidism in the patients, aged 18 to 65, was newly diagnosed and under 2 months in duration. Uncontrolled infection, other autoimmune disease, pregnancy and lactation each barred patients from inclusion. The study based diagnoses on clinical symptoms, serum thyroxine and TRAb, thyroid ultrasound and orbital computed tomography. From RNA transcripts, TCR beta CDR3 regions were amplified. First-round RT-PCR of the TCR CDR3 relied on the HTBI primer set. One entry per CDR3 protein results from TCRdb running MiXCR on the multiplex PCR reads. The top ten clones hold roughly 18% of a sample with about 560,000 distinct CDR3 sequences, around 15% of them seen once. The sequencing sample was made of blood. The clonotype was recovered from a woman aged 18-29 years with Graves' hyperthyroidism.

CDR3 protein: CASSSGGGRGYTF. As DNA, the CDR3 is TGTGCCAGCAGTTCAGGGGGCGGCCGGGGCTACACCTTC. This chain uses TRBV12-3 or TRBV12-4 with TRBJ1-2; 8 nucleotides line up with TRBD1. J gave up 8 bases and V 4 bases, and 6 bases lay outside the gene matches. This CDR3 comprises 13 residues.